This is a list of T cell receptor beta chains from one sample in a study of blood T cell repertoires in COVID-19. Sequenced by immunoSEQ multiplex PCR; TCRdb stores in-frame clones only, minus some. The table lists roughly 65,000 clones, around 85% of them singletons. Sequencing was carried out using peripheral blood. The receptors derive from a woman older than 75 with active or convalescent COVID-19. Each CDR3 is given with its conserved first and last residue. The order of the fields is clone size, J gene, D gene, V gene, CDR3 DNA, CDR3 protein. The D gene is left open where the match is weak. The size field is filled for only some rows; it gives once, few, many or a size class.

-,TRBJ1-2,TRBD1,TRBV2,TGTGCCAGCGCGGGACAGGGTTTCTATGGCTACACCTTC,CASAGQGFYGYTF
-,TRBJ2-5,TRBD1,TRBV25-1,TGTGCCAGCACCCGGACAGGGGTTGAGGAGACCCAGTACTTC,CASTRTGVEETQYF
-,TRBJ2-7,-,TRBV7-2,TGTGCCAGCAGCTTGATGGGACAAAGGGGATGGGGCGAGCAGTACTTC,CASSLMGQRGWGEQYF
-,TRBJ2-1,-,TRBV18,TGTGCCAGCTCACCAGGAGGGAAGAATGAGCAGTTCTTC,CASSPGGKNEQFF
-,TRBJ1-1,-,TRBV4-1,TGCGCCAGCAGCCAAGCGACCGGAAGGACAGTGGGTAGGGCTGAAGCTTTCTTT,CASSQATGRTVGRAEAFF
-,TRBJ1-5,TRBD1,TRBV7-8,TGTGCCAGCAGCTTAGGGACAGGGTCGAGAGGAGGTCGTCAGCCCCAGCATTTT,CASSLGTGSRGGRQPQHF
-,TRBJ1-5,-,TRBV6-5,TGTGCCAGCATGTCAGGACTAAATCAGCCCCAGCATTTT,CASMSGLNQPQHF
-,TRBJ2-6,-,TRBV25-1,TGTGCCAGCAGTGAATCTGGGCCTAGCCTTGGGGCCAACGTCCTGACTTTC,CASSESGPSLGANVLTF
-,TRBJ1-2,-,TRBV5-8,TGTGCCAGCAGCGTGATTCGGAGTTTCGTAGATTGGCGCTACACCTTC,CASSVIRSFVDWRYTF
few,TRBJ1-4,-,TRBV4-3,TGCGCCAGCAGCCAAAGTAGGGACACAACTAATGAAAAACTGTTTTTT,CASSQSRDTTNEKLFF
-,TRBJ1-2,-,TRBV6-5,TGTGCCAGCAGCCAGAACCCAATCGGCTACACCTTC,CASSQNPIGYTF
-,TRBJ1-4,-,TRBV28,TGTGCCAGCAGTCTCTCCGGGTCACGGAATGAAAAACTGTTTTTT,CASSLSGSRNEKLFF
once,TRBJ1-5,TRBD1,TRBV7-2,TGTGCCAGCAGCTTAGAGACAGGGGGCAGCCAGCCCCAGCATTTT,CASSLETGGSQPQHF
few,TRBJ2-5,-,TRBV16,TGTGCCAGCAGCCAGAACAATGAGGCCCAGTACTTC,CASSQNNEAQYF
-,TRBJ1-5,TRBD1,TRBV23-1,TGCGCCAGCCGCCCGGGACAGGAATGTAAAATTGATCAGCCCCAGCATTTT,CASRPGQECKIDQPQHF
-,TRBJ2-3,-,TRBV6-2/TRBV6-3,TGTGCCAGCAGTTACCAAGCTGTTTCCACAGATACGCAGTATTTT,CASSYQAVSTDTQYF
once,TRBJ2-5,TRBD1,TRBV5-4,TGTGCCAGCAGCGCTAGGGACAGACGGGAGACCCAGTACTTC,CASSARDRRETQYF
-,TRBJ2-1,TRBD2,TRBV18,TGTGCCAGCAGCACTAGCGGGGGTTCCGATGAGCAGTTCTTC,CASSTSGGSDEQFF
-,TRBJ1-4,-,TRBV4-3,TGCGCCAGCAGCCACCAATACATGCGGGGTTCCGAAAAACTGTTTTTT,CASSHQYMRGSEKLFF
-,TRBJ1-2,TRBD1,TRBV6-5,TGTGCCAGCAGTTACTCAATGACAGGGGCCTATGGCTACACCTTC,CASSYSMTGAYGYTF
-,TRBJ1-2,-,TRBV20-1,TGCAGTGCTCCTGACTACTATGGCTACACCTTC,CSAPDYYGYTF
-,TRBJ2-1,TRBD2,TRBV28,TGTGCCAGCAGTTTGGGACTAGCGGGGAGAAATGAGCAGTTCTTC,CASSLGLAGRNEQFF
-,TRBJ1-5,-,TRBV12-3/TRBV12-4,TGTGCCACCCCCGCGCAGCCCCAGCATTTT,CATPAQPQHF
-,TRBJ2-5,TRBD1,TRBV7-9,TGTGCCAGCAGCCCAAGGACAGGGGGCCAAGAGACCCAGTACTTC,CASSPRTGGQETQYF
-,TRBJ1-1,TRBD1,TRBV7-9,TGTGCCAGCAGCTTTGATAGGGGGCTTGGGACTGAAGCTTTCTTT,CASSFDRGLGTEAFF
few,TRBJ2-1,-,TRBV12-3/TRBV12-4,TGTGCCAGCAGTTGGCAGGATGGGAATGAGCAGTTCTTC,CASSWQDGNEQFF
-,TRBJ1-3,-,TRBV9,TGTGCCAGCAGCGGAGGGGGGGACGGAAACACCATATATTTT,CASSGGGDGNTIYF
-,TRBJ2-5,TRBD1,TRBV7-8,TGTGCCAGCAGCTTTCCCGGGACAGGTGGAGAGACCCAGTACTTC,CASSFPGTGGETQYF
-,TRBJ2-5,TRBD1,TRBV7-6,TGTGCCAGCAGCTTAGGGGACAGGACTTTGAGAGAGACCCAGTACTTC,CASSLGDRTLRETQYF
-,TRBJ2-2,-,TRBV6-5,TGTGCCAGTTCACTGAACACCGGGGAGCTGTTTTTT,CASSLNTGELFF
-,TRBJ2-3,-,TRBV5-4,TGTGCCAGCAGCGTTGAGTGGGGGCCTAGCACAGATACGCAGTATTTT,CASSVEWGPSTDTQYF
-,TRBJ2-6,-,TRBV6-1,TGTGCCAGCAGTGACAAACCGGAGGTCTCTGGGGCCAACGTCCTGACTTTC,CASSDKPEVSGANVLTF
-,TRBJ1-2,-,TRBV15,TGTGCCACCAGCAGAGATCTGAACAGCAACTATGGCTACACCTTC,CATSRDLNSNYGYTF
-,TRBJ1-3,-,TRBV5-5,TGTGCCAGCAGCCTCTATAATTCTGGAAACACCATATATTTT,CASSLYNSGNTIYF
-,TRBJ2-3,TRBD1,TRBV28,TGTGCCAGCAGTGTCTCAGGGGGCGTCGCAGATACGCAGTATTTT,CASSVSGGVADTQYF
-,TRBJ1-4,TRBD1,TRBV27,TGTGCCAGCGGGACAGGGGGAGTTGAAAAACTGTTTTTT,CASGTGGVEKLFF
-,TRBJ1-2,-,TRBV5-4,TGTGCCAGCAGCTTGGAAGGGGCTCGGGGCTACACCTTC,CASSLEGARGYTF
-,TRBJ2-5,-,TRBV4-3,TGCGCCAGCAGCCAAGATGCGCAACACCAAGAGACCCAGTACTTC,CASSQDAQHQETQYF
-,TRBJ1-3,TRBD1,TRBV6-5,TGTGCCAGCCTTGACAGGGTGGGAAACACCATATATTTT,CASLDRVGNTIYF
-,TRBJ2-7,TRBD1,TRBV30,TGTGCCTGGGCCGGGGACAGACGTTACGAGCAGTACTTC,CAWAGDRRYEQYF
-,TRBJ2-7,TRBD1,TRBV7-8,TGTGCCAGCAGCAGAGTGGACAGGGGTTACGAGCAGTACTTC,CASSRVDRGYEQYF
-,TRBJ2-6,-,TRBV19,TGTGCCAGTAGTATAGATTTCACTGGGGCCAACGTCCTGACTTTC,CASSIDFTGANVLTF
-,TRBJ1-1,-,TRBV3-1/TRBV3-2,TGTGCCAGCAGCCAAGTCAAGGGCCGGAGGAAGATGGTCTTT,CASSQVKGRRKMVF
-,TRBJ1-2,TRBD1,TRBV6-2/TRBV6-3,TGTGCCAGCAGTAAACAGGGGGCAGATGGCTACACCTTC,CASSKQGADGYTF
-,TRBJ2-7,-,TRBV27,TGTGCCAGCAGTTTCGCCGGCTCCTACGAGCAGTACTTC,CASSFAGSYEQYF
-,TRBJ2-5,TRBD1,TRBV11-3,TGTGCCAGCATTGATTTGCTCGACAGGGTTGAGACCCAGTACTTC,CASIDLLDRVETQYF
once,TRBJ1-2,-,TRBV4-2,TGTGCCAGCAGCCAAGACCACAGGAGTAACTATGGCTACACCTTC,CASSQDHRSNYGYTF